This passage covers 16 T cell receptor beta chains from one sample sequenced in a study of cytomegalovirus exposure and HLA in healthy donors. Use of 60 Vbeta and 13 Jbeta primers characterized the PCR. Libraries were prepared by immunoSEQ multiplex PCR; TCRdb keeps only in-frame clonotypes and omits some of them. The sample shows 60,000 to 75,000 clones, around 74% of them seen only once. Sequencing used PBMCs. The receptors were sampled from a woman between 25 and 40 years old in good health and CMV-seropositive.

The CDR3 reads CASSFGGGVETQYF. CDR3 in DNA: TGCGCCAGCAGCTTTGGGGGAGGGGTAGAGACCCAGTACTTC. The chain couples TRBV5-1 to TRBJ2-5, with 7 bases that match TRBD2. Per germline, CDR1 SGHRS and CDR2 YFSETQ. This CDR3 region has 14 residues. V lost 2 bases, J lost 4 bases, and 5 bases stayed unmatched.

The CDR3 is CASSGPGQGETQYF. The CDR3 DNA reads as TGTGCCAGCAGCGGACCGGGACAGGGAGAGACCCAGTACTTC. The chain couples TRBV7-9 to TRBJ2-5; the match to TRBD1 covers 9 bases. The CDR3 totals 14 residues. Germline trimming cut 5 bases from V and 4 bases from J; bases unmatched to any gene: 5. Per the germline V gene, CDR1 is SEHNR and CDR2 is FQNEAQ (reference sequence).

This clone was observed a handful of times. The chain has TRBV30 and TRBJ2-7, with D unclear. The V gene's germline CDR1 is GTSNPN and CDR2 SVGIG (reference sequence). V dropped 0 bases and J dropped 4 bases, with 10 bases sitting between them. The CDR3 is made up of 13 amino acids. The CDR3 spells CAWSVQSVYEQYF. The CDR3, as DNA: TGTGCCTGGAGTGTACAGAGTGTATACGAGCAGTACTTC.

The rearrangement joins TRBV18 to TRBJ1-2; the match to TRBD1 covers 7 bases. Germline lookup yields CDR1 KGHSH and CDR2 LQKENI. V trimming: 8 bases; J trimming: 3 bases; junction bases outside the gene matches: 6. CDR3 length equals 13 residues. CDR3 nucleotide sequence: TGTGCCAGCCTCTTCGGGACAGACTATGGCTACACCTTC. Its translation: CASLFGTDYGYTF.

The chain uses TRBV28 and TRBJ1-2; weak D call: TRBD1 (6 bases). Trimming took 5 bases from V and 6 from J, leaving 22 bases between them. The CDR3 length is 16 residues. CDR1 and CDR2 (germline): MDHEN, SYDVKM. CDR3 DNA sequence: TGTGCCAGCAGTGGGGGCGCAAGGGGCTTAAGAAATGGCTACACCTTC. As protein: CASSGGARGLRNGYTF.

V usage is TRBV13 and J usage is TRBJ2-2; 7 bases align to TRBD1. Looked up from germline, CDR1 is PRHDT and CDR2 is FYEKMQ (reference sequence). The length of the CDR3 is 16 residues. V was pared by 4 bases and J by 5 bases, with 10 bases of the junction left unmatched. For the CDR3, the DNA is TGTGCCAGCAGCTCCCTAGACAGGGAGATTACCGGGGAGCTGTTTTTT. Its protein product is CASSSLDREITGELFF.

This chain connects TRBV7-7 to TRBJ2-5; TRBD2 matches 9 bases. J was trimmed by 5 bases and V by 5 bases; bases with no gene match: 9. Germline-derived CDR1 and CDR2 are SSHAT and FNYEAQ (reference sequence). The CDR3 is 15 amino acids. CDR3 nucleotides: TGTGCCAGCAGCCCGACTAGCGGCAGAGGGGAGACCCAGTACTTC. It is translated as CASSPTSGRGETQYF.

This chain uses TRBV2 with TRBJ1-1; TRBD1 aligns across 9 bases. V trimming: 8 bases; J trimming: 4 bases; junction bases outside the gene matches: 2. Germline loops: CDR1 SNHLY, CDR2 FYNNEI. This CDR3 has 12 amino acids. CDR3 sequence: CASGQGRTEAFF. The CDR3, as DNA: TGTGCCAGCGGACAGGGGCGCACTGAAGCTTTCTTT.

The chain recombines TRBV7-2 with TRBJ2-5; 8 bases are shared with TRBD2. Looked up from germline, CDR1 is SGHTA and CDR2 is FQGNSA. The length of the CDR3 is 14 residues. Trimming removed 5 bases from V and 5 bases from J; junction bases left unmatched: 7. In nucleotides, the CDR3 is TGTGCCAGCAGCCCGAGCGGGAGAGAGGAGACCCAGTACTTC. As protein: CASSPSGREETQYF.

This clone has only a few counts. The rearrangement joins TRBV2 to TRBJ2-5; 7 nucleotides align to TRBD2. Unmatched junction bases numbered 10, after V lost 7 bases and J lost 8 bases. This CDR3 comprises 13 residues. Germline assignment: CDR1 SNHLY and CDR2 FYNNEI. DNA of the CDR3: TGTGCCAGCATTAATCCAGGGAGGGGCACCCAGTACTTC. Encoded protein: CASINPGRGTQYF. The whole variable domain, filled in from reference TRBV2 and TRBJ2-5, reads EPEVTQTPSHQVTQMGQEVILRCVPISNHLYFYWYRQILGQKVEFLVSFYNNEISEKSEIFDDQFSVERPDGSNFTLKIRSTKLEDSAMYFCASINPGRGTQYFGPGTRLLVL.

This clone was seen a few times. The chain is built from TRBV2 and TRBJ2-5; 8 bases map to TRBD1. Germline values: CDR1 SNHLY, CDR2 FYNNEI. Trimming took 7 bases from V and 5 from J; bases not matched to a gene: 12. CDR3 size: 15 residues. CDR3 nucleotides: TGTGCCAGCACTGCGGGTCGGGACAGGTGGGAGACCCAGTACTTC. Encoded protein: CASTAGRDRWETQYF.

As DNA, the CDR3 is TGTGCCAGCATCGAGCGGGAGAGGTACGAGCAGTACTTC. It translates to CASIERERYEQYF. V gene TRBV28 combines with J gene TRBJ2-7; 8 bases align to TRBD2. Germline-derived CDR1 and CDR2 are MDHEN and SYDVKM. The CDR3 covers 13 residues. Trimming took 7 bases from V and 4 from J; bases not matched to a gene: 6.

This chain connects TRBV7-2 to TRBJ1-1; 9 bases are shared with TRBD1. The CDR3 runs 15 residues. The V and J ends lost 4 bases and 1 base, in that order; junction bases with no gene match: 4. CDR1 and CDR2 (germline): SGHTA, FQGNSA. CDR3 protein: CASSSTGGWNTEAFF. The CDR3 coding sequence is TGTGCCAGCAGCTCAACAGGGGGCTGGAACACTGAAGCTTTCTTT.

The CDR3 protein is CASSSVRGRSNQPQHF. CDR3 bases: TGTGCCAGCAGCTCCGTAAGAGGGCGAAGCAATCAGCCCCAGCATTTT. The chain carries TRBV28 and TRBJ1-5; D gene unclear. The germline V and J ends were trimmed by 6 bases and 1 base, with 16 bases remaining between them. CDR3 length: 16 residues. The V gene's germline CDR1 is MDHEN and CDR2 SYDVKM.

Written as DNA, the CDR3 is TGTGCCTGGAGTGTACGGACAGGGCGTTTCCAGCCCCAGCATTTT. Its translation: CAWSVRTGRFQPQHF. The V call is TRBV30, the J call TRBJ1-5, with 8 bases aligning to TRBD1. Germline V gene sequence: CDR1 GTSNPN, CDR2 SVGIG (reference sequence). The CDR3 is made up of 15 amino acids. The V segment lost 0 bases and the J segment 7 bases; nucleotides outside the gene matches: 8.

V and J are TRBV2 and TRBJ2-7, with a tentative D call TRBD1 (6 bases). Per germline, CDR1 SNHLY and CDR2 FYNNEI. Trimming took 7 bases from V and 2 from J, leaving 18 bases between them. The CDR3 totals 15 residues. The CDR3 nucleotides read TGTGCCAGCACCCAAGTAGGCAGGGGAACCTACGAGCAGTACTTC. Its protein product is CASTQVGRGTYEQYF. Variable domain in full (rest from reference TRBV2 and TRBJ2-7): EPEVTQTPSHQVTQMGQEVILRCVPISNHLYFYWYRQILGQKVEFLVSFYNNEISEKSEIFDDQFSVERPDGSNFTLKIRSTKLEDSAMYFCASTQVGRGTYEQYFGPGTRLTVT.